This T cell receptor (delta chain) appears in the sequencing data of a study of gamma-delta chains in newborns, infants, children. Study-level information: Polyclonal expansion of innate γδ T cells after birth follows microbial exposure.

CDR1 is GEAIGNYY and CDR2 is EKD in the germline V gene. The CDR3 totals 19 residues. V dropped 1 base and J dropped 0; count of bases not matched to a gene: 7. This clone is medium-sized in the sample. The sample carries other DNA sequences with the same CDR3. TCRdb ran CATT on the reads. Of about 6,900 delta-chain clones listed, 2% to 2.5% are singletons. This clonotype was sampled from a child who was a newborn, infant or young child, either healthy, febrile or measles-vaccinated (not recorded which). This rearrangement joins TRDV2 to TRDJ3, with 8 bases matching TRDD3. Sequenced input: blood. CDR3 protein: CACDTWDTRSSWDTRQMFF. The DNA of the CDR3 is TGTGCCTGTGACACGTGGGATACGCGGAGCTCCTGGGACACCCGACAGATGTTTTTC.